These 29 T cell receptor beta chains came from one sample sequenced in a study of blood T cells in healthy people across ages. Together with a sample-barcoded 5' primer, a J-beta primer mix was included in a second PCR lasting roughly 6 to 12 cycles. MiXCR, run by TCRdb on the 5' RACE reads, gives a single entry per CDR3 protein. The data contain roughly 790,000 distinct CDR3 sequences, 35% to 45% of them seen just once; the ten biggest clones take up less than 25%. The material sequenced was blood. All receptors come from a woman in her fifties or sixties in good health.

The CDR3 coding sequence is TGTGCCAGCAGCCAGGCTAGCAGCGGCCAAGAGACCCAGTACTTC. It is translated as CASSQASSGQETQYF. This chain links TRBV4-2 with TRBJ2-5, with D possibly matching TRBD2 (5 bases). Trimming removed 3 bases from V and 1 base from J, with 12 bases in between. Germline lookup yields CDR1 LGHNA and CDR2 YNFKEQ. CDR3 length: 15 residues.

The gene calls are TRBV11-2 and TRBJ2-5; 10 nucleotides match TRBD1. Germline V lookup: CDR1 SGHAT, CDR2 FQNNGV. V was pared by 0 bases and J by 3 bases, with 7 bases of the junction left unmatched. This CDR3 contains 17 residues. The chain's CDR3 is CASSLDLDRGPEETQYF. The DNA for the CDR3 is TGTGCCAGCAGCTTAGATCTAGACAGGGGGCCGGAAGAGACCCAGTACTTC.

The rearrangement links TRBV20-1 to TRBJ2-7; D may correspond to TRBD1 or TRBD2 (5 bases each). Between the trimmed V and J ends, which lost 0 bases and 0 bases, there was a span of 15 bases. The CDR3 has 16 residues. In germline, CDR1 is DFQATT, CDR2 SNEGSKA (reference sequence). Here the CDR3 DNA reads TGCAGTGCTAGAGACTGGGGGAGTCAGAGCTCCTACGAGCAGTACTTC. Its protein is CSARDWGSQSSYEQYF.

This chain uses TRBV18 with TRBJ2-6; a possible D gene is TRBD2 (6 bases). Trimming removed 6 bases at V and 2 bases at J, with 14 bases between. The CDR3 extends over 16 amino acids. Looked up from germline, CDR1 is KGHSH and CDR2 is LQKENI. CDR3 amino acids: CASSRPRETGANVLTF. The CDR3 bases are TGTGCCAGCTCCCGTCCCCGGGAGACTGGGGCCAACGTCCTGACTTTC.

This clonotype was seen ten or more times. V and J are TRBV2 and TRBJ2-7, with D unresolved. There are 12 residues in the CDR3. Per germline, CDR1 SNHLY and CDR2 FYNNEI. V lost 6 bases to trimming and J lost 3 bases, with 9 bases between them. The chain's CDR3 is CASSESGYEQYF. The CDR3 nucleotides are TGTGCCAGCAGCGAGAGTGGCTACGAGCAGTACTTC.

This chain joins TRBV29-1 and TRBJ1-5, with 10 bases that match TRBD1. CDR3 length: 13 residues. Germline CDR1 SQVTM, CDR2 ANQGSEA. The CDR3 is CRGTGDSNQPQHF. The CDR3 DNA follows: TGCAGAGGGACAGGGGATAGCAATCAGCCCCAGCATTTT. Complete variable domain (other parts from reference TRBV29-1 and TRBJ1-5): SAVISQKPSRDICQRGTSLTIQCQVDSQVTMMFWYRQQPGQSLTLIATANQGSEATYESGFVIDKFPISRPNLTFSTLTVSNMSPEDSSIYLCRGTGDSNQPQHFGDGTRLSIL.

This clonotype was seen more than once but under ten times. This chain uses TRBV20-1 with TRBJ1-1; TRBD1 matches 7 bases. V gave up 6 bases and J gave up 0 bases; unmatched junction bases: 4. Germline-derived CDR1 and CDR2 are DFQATT and SNEGSKA (reference sequence). The length of the CDR3 is 13 residues. CDR3 bases: TGCAGTGCGGGGGGACAGCTGAACACTGAAGCTTTCTTT. Translating it yields CSAGGQLNTEAFF.

This clonotype has only a few counts. The chain uses TRBV15 and TRBJ1-2, with 8 bases aligning to TRBD1. Germline trimming cut 2 bases from V and 3 bases from J; bases unmatched to any gene: 11. The CDR3 is 17 residues long. The germline CDR1 and CDR2 sequences are LNHNV and YYDKDF (reference sequence). CDR3 amino acids: CATSRKRPTGADYGYTF. CDR3 DNA sequence: TGTGCCACCAGCAGAAAACGACCGACAGGGGCGGACTATGGCTACACCTTC.

About this clonotype: This sequence may be a read error, since a much larger clone differs from it by one base. V gene TRBV13 combines with J gene TRBJ2-7; perhaps D is TRBD1 or TRBD2 (5 bases each). Germline V gene lookup returns CDR1 PRHDT and CDR2 FYEKMQ (reference sequence). Trimming took off 5 bases at V and 3 bases at J, with 14 bases between the two ends. The CDR3 sequence is 14 residues long. CDR3 loop: CASSVWDLRYEQYF. The CDR3 DNA reads as TGTGCCAGCAGCGTATGGGACCTCCGCTACGAGCAGTACTTC.

The V gene is TRBV27, the J gene TRBJ2-3, with 10 bases identical to TRBD2. This CDR3 contains 18 residues. Losses at the gene ends were 0 bases for V and 1 base for J; bases not matched to a gene: 7. CDR1 and CDR2 (germline): MNHEY, SMNVEV (reference sequence). The CDR3 nucleotides are TGTGCCAGCAGTTTATCGGGCGGGACTAGCGTACGCACAGATACGCAGTATTTT. Translation gives CASSLSGGTSVRTDTQYF.

Notes on this clonotype: A read error is possible here, since a much larger clone lies one base away. This chain uses TRBV29-1 with TRBJ2-7; 11 nucleotides line up with TRBD2. Germline V gene lookup returns CDR1 SQVTM and CDR2 ANQGSEA. The CDR3 runs to 18 residues. V trimming: 6 bases; J trimming: 5 bases; junction bases outside the gene matches: 21. CDR3 in amino acids: CSVANVVSGGANFDEQYF. CDR3 nucleotide sequence: TGCAGCGTCGCGAACGTGGTTAGCGGGGGGGCCAATTTCGACGAGCAGTACTTC.

This chain connects TRBV20-1 to TRBJ2-1; 9 bases match TRBD1. The CDR3 length is 12 residues. The V gene's germline CDR1 is DFQATT and CDR2 SNEGSKA (reference sequence). Trimming cost V 6 bases and J 8 bases; bases outside gene matches: 5. For the CDR3, the DNA is TGCAGTGCCGGGGGACAGGGACATGAGCAGTTCTTC. It yields the protein CSAGGQGHEQFF.

Only a few counts were recorded for this clonotype. The chain carries TRBV5-1 and TRBJ2-7, with 8 bases lining up with TRBD2. CDR1 and CDR2 from the germline V gene are SGHRS and YFSETQ. Trimming cost V 0 bases and J 5 bases; bases outside gene matches: 7. This CDR3 has 15 amino acids. CDR3 nucleotides: TGCGCCAGCAGCTTGGAAGGAGCGGGAGAAAACGAGCAGTACTTC. Its protein is CASSLEGAGENEQYF.

This clonotype was picked up a small number of times. The V call is TRBV3-1, the J call TRBJ2-5; perhaps TRBD1 as D (5 bases). The CDR3 covers 15 residues. Germline lookup yields CDR1 LGHDT and CDR2 YNNKEL (reference sequence). Trimming left V 3 bases short and J 2 bases short, with 13 bases between. The CDR3: CASSHRRGFQETQYF. Here the CDR3 DNA reads TGTGCCAGCAGCCATCGAAGGGGATTTCAAGAGACCCAGTACTTC.

The chain employs TRBV3-1 and TRBJ1-2, with D perhaps TRBD1 (5 bases). CDR3 length: 16 amino acids. Deletions cut 0 bases from V and 4 bases from J, with 15 bases between. Germline CDR1 is LGHDT and CDR2 is YNNKEL (reference sequence). The CDR3 DNA is TGTGCCAGCAGCCAAGACAACCTATCGGGGGGCTATGGCTACACCTTC. It is translated as CASSQDNLSGGYGYTF.

This clonotype has just a few counts. V gene TRBV18 combines with J gene TRBJ2-1, with 7 bases lining up with TRBD2. The CDR3 has 16 residues. V shed 0 bases and J 10 bases; nucleotides not matched to a gene: 12. CDR1 KGHSH and CDR2 LQKENI come from the germline V gene. The CDR3: CASSPPAGSTSEEQFF. The DNA for the CDR3 is TGTGCCAGCTCACCACCGGCCGGATCAACTAGCGAAGAGCAGTTCTTC.

V usage is TRBV7-3 and J usage is TRBJ2-5, with 7 bases matching TRBD1. V lost 6 bases to trimming and J lost 4 bases; unmatched junction nucleotides: 5. In germline, CDR1 is SGHTA, CDR2 FQGTGA. There are 13 residues in the CDR3. The CDR3 region has the DNA TGTGCCAGCAGTGAAGGGGGCCCAGAGACCCAGTACTTC. It yields the protein CASSEGGPETQYF.

CDR3 in DNA: TGCAGTGCTAGTCAGGACAGGGGGTCAGATACGCAGTATTTT. Translating it yields CSASQDRGSDTQYF. This rearrangement joins TRBV20-1 to TRBJ2-3; the match to TRBD1 covers 10 bases. Germline lookup yields CDR1 DFQATT and CDR2 SNEGSKA (reference sequence). Germline trimming cut 3 bases from V and 4 bases from J; bases unmatched to any gene: 4. The CDR3 is made up of 14 amino acids.

This clonotype appeared many times. The rearrangement links TRBV14 to TRBJ1-2; 7 nucleotides align to TRBD1. This CDR3 spans 15 amino acids. Trimming took 2 bases from V and 7 from J; bases not matched to a gene: 10. In germline, CDR1 is SGHDN, CDR2 FVKESK. CDR3 loop: CASSQSTGRAAGYTF. The CDR3 nucleotides are TGTGCCAGCAGCCAATCGACAGGGAGGGCCGCTGGCTACACCTTC.

This clonotype showed up just a few times. The chain uses TRBV20-1 and TRBJ2-1; 8 bases fit TRBD1. This CDR3 comprises 13 residues. CDR1 DFQATT and CDR2 SNEGSKA come from the germline V gene (reference sequence). After removal of 6 bases from V and 9 bases from J, the junction contained 10 bases not matched to a gene. The chain's CDR3 is CSAPGTGMREQFF. The CDR3 DNA follows: TGCAGTGCCCCCGGGACAGGAATGCGTGAGCAGTTCTTC.

This clonotype was seen more than once but under ten times. The chain combines TRBV12-3 or TRBV12-4 with TRBJ1-6; D gene ambiguous. V was shortened by 6 bases and J by 4 bases, with 13 bases between the two germline ends. This CDR3 region has 15 residues. CDR3 bases: TGTGCCAGCAGCTACGGACGGTCTTATAATTCACCCCTCCACTTT. Its protein is CASSYGRSYNSPLHF.

This clonotype was seen repeatedly, ten times or more. The rearrangement joins TRBV30 to TRBJ2-3, with 7 bases lining up with TRBD1. The V segment lost 3 bases and the J segment 5 bases; nucleotides outside the gene matches: 2. Germline-derived CDR1 and CDR2 are GTSNPN and SVGIG (reference sequence). The CDR3 extends over 12 amino acids. The CDR3 sequence: CAWSGTVDTQYF. CDR3 DNA: TGTGCCTGGAGCGGGACAGTAGATACGCAGTATTTT.

The count of this clonotype is one. CDR3 amino acids: CASSADRIGEQYF. The DNA for the CDR3 is TGTGCCAGCAGTGCCGATAGAATCGGCGAGCAGTACTTC. V and J are TRBV25-1 and TRBJ2-7, with D uncertain. V lost 4 bases and J lost 6, with 13 bases in between. Germline CDR1 reads MGHDK; CDR2 reads SYGVNS. There are 13 residues in the CDR3.

V and J are TRBV20-1 and TRBJ2-1; either TRBD1 or TRBD2 may supply D (5 bases each). V was trimmed by 3 bases and J by 9 bases, leaving 15 bases between them. Germline-derived CDR1 and CDR2 are DFQATT and SNEGSKA (reference sequence). The CDR3 covers 13 residues. CDR3: CSASTTQGREQFF. The CDR3 nucleotides are TGCAGTGCTAGCACGACGCAGGGACGTGAGCAGTTCTTC.

This sequence joins TRBV2 and TRBJ1-6; the match to TRBD1 covers 10 bases. The junction had 7 bases not matched to a gene; V was cut back by 7 bases and J by 10 bases. Germline loops: CDR1 SNHLY, CDR2 FYNNEI. The CDR3 runs to 14 residues. The CDR3 nucleotides read TGTGCCAGCAAAAGGACAGGGGGGGAATCACCCCTCCACTTT. Translated, it gives CASKRTGGESPLHF.

Points on this clonotype: Germline is not matched at one junction end, which may reflect a read error. J is TRBJ2-1 and V is TRBV5-6; no clear D. The CDR3 has 15 residues. Germline-derived CDR1 and CDR2 are SGHDT and YYEEEE. This chain's CDR3 is CASSSASAPYSEQFF. The CDR3 DNA reads as TGTGCCAGCAGCTCAGCCTCGGCCCCGTACAGTGAGCAGTTCTTC.

This clonotype has only a few counts. The CDR3 protein is CASSLGTGGYQPQHF. The CDR3 coding sequence is TGTGCCAGCAGTCTCGGGACAGGGGGTTATCAGCCCCAGCATTTT. The rearrangement uses TRBV3-1 and TRBJ1-5, with 11 positions matching TRBD1. CDR1 is LGHDT and CDR2 is YNNKEL in the germline V gene (reference sequence). CDR3 length: 15 amino acids. J lost 5 bases, V lost 6 bases, and 6 bases had no gene match.

This clonotype has a handful of counts. The chain couples TRBV20-1 to TRBJ2-1; D is ambiguous. Germline V gene data show CDR1 as DFQATT and CDR2 as SNEGSKA (reference sequence). V was clipped by 3 bases and J by 6 bases, with 6 bases between them. The length of the CDR3 is 11 residues. CDR3 in DNA: TGCAGTGCTAGGCGGAGCAATGAGCAGTTCTTC. This encodes CSARRSNEQFF.

The chain is built from TRBV28 and TRBJ2-5; TRBD2 is a possible D gene (5 bases). The CDR3 spans 16 residues. Germline CDR1 reads MDHEN; CDR2 reads SYDVKM. Trimming took off 2 bases at V and 2 bases at J, with 15 bases between the two ends. CDR3: CASSLGRAADQETQYF. In DNA, the CDR3 is TGTGCCAGCAGTTTAGGGCGGGCAGCTGATCAAGAGACCCAGTACTTC.